This T cell receptor (beta chain) was profiled in a study of CD8+CD57+ T cells in acquired aplastic anemia. Study as a whole: Sorted cells (CD4+ and CD8+) yielded DNA amounts that averaged about 3.1 ug. Whole-study findings and limits: Controls did not differ significantly from patients in CD8+ Simpson's diversity. Around 30 sequences, all CD8+ CDR3, were shared between patients and controls.

CDR3 length: 18 amino acids. Trimming cost V 3 bases and J 2 bases; bases outside gene matches: 11. The germline gives CDR1 SGHKS, CDR2 YYEKEE (reference sequence). Notes on this clonotype: What it binds is not known.

Genomic DNA acted as the template from which TCR beta VDJ combination and CDR3 sequence profiling were carried out. Each CDR3 protein gets one entry after TCRdb re-called the reads with MiXCR. The table records under 350,000 distinct CDR3 sequences, 55% to 60% of them present only once. The receptor was derived from a human donor with severe aplastic anemia or a healthy control (not recorded which). The sequencing sample was made of sorted CD4+, CD8+, or CD8+CD57+ T cells (not recorded which) from PBMCs. The chain recombines TRBV5-5 with TRBJ2-5, with TRBD2 matching over 12 bases. As DNA, the CDR3 is TGTGCCAGCAGCTCGTCAGGGAGACTAGCGGGGGTACAAGAGACCCAGTACTTC. Amino acid sequence: CASSSSGRLAGVQETQYF.